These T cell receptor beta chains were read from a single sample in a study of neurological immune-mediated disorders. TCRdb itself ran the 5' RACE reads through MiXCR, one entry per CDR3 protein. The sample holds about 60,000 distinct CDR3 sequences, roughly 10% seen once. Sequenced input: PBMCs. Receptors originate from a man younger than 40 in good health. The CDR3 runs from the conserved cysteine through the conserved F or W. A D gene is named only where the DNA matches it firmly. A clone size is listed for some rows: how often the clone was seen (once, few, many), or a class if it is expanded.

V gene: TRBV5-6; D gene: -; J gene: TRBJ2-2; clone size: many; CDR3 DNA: TGTGCCAGCAGCCACCAACAACCGACAGACGCGAACACCGGGGAGCTGTTTTTT; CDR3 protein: CASSHQQPTDANTGELFF
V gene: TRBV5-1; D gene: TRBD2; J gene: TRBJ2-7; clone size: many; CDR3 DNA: TGCGCCAGCAGCTTGGCCGTACTAGCGGGAGGAGGGTACGAGCAGTACTTC; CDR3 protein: CASSLAVLAGGGYEQYF
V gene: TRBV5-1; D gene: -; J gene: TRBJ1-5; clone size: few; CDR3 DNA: TGCGCCAGCAGCTTGGGTATAGGGGACCAGCCCCAGCATTTT; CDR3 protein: CASSLGIGDQPQHF
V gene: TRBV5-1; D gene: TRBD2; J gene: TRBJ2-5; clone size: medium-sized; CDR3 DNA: TGCGCCAGCAGCTTGGCCCCTAGCGGGGCCCAAGAGACCCAGTACTTC; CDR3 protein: CASSLAPSGAQETQYF
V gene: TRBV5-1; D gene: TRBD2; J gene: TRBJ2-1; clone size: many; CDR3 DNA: TGCGCCAGCAGCTTGGAGGTGGCGGGAGGGCCGGTTGAGCAGTTCTTC; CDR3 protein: CASSLEVAGGPVEQFF
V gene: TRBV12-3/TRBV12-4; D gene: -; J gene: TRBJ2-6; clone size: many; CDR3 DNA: TGTGCCAGCAGATTACAGGGACCCGGGGCCAACGTCCTGACTTTC; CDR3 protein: CASRLQGPGANVLTF
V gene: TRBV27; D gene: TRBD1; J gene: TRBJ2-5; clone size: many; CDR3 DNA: TGTGCCAGCAGTCCCGGACAGGGGACGTCAGAGACCCAGTACTTC; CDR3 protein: CASSPGQGTSETQYF
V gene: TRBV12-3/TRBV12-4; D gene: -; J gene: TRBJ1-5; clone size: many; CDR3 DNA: TGTGCCAGCAGTTTATATCGAGTACTCAATCAGCCCCAGCATTTT; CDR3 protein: CASSLYRVLNQPQHF
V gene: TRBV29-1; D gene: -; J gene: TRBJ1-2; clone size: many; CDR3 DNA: TGCAGCGTTGAAGATCGTGGCTACACCTTC; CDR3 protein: CSVEDRGYTF
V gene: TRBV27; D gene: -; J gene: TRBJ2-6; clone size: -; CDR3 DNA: TGTGCCAGCAGCCCCCGCAGCGCCGGGGCCAACGTCCTGACTTTC; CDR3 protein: CASSPRSAGANVLTF
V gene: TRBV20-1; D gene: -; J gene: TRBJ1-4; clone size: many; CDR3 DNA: TGCAGTGCTAGGACAGATGCAACTAATGAAAAACTGTTTTTT; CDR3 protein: CSARTDATNEKLFF
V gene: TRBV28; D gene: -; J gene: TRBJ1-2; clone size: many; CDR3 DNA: TGTGCCAGCAGTTTATCCCCCTATGGCTACACCTTC; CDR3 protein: CASSLSPYGYTF
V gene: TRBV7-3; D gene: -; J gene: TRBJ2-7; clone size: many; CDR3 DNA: TGTGCCAGCAGCTTACAGGGGGGATCCTACGAGCAGTACTTC; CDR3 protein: CASSLQGGSYEQYF
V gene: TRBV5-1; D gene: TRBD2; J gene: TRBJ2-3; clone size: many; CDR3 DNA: TGCGCCAGCAGCTTGGCAGGACTAGCGGGAGGGACAGATACGCAGTATTTT; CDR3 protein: CASSLAGLAGGTDTQYF
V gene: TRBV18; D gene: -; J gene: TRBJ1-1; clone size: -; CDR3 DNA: TGTGCCAGCTCACCACTGGACCCCCGGCAGGCTTTCTTT; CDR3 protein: CASSPLDPRQAFF
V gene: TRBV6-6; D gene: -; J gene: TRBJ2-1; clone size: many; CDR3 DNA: TGTGCCAGCAGTTACTCGATTGAAAACAATGAGCAGTTCTTC; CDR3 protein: CASSYSIENNEQFF
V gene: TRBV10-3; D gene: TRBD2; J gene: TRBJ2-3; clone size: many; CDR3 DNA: TGTGCCATCAGTGGCCTCGGGGCGGGAGAGGCAGATACGCAGTATTTT; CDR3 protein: CAISGLGAGEADTQYF
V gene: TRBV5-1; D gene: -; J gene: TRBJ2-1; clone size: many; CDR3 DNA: TGCGCCAGCAGCTTCGCGGAGCTCAATGAGCAGTTCTTC; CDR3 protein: CASSFAELNEQFF
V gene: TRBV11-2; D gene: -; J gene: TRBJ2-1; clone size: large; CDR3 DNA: TGTGCCAGCAGCTTAGTGTTAAATGAGCAGTTCTTC; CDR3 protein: CASSLVLNEQFF
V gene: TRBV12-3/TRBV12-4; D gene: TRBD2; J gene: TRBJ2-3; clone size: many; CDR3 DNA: TGTGCCAGCAGCCGGGGACTAGCGAGTAGCACAGATACGCAGTATTTT; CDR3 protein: CASSRGLASSTDTQYF
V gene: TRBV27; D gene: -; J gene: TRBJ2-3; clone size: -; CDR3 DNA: TGTGCCAGCAGAGGTGGAAGAGACACAGATACGCAGTATTTT; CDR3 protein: CASRGGRDTDTQYF
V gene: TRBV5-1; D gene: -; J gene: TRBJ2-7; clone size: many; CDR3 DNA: TGCGCCAGCGGCCCGGGATCCCCCTCTGACCACGAGCAGTACTTC; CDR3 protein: CASGPGSPSDHEQYF
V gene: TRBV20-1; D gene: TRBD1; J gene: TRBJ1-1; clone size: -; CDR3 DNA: TGCAGTGCTACAGGGGGCCTGGATATTGGGACTGAAGCTTTCTTT; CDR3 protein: CSATGGLDIGTEAFF
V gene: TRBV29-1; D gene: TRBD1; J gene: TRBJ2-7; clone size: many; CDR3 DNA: TGCAGCGGGCGACAGGGTGACTACGAGCAGTACTTC; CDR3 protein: CSGRQGDYEQYF
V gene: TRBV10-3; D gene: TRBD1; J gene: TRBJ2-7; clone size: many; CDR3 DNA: TGTGCCATCAGTGTGGGACAGGGGGCCTACGAGCAGTACTTC; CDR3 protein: CAISVGQGAYEQYF